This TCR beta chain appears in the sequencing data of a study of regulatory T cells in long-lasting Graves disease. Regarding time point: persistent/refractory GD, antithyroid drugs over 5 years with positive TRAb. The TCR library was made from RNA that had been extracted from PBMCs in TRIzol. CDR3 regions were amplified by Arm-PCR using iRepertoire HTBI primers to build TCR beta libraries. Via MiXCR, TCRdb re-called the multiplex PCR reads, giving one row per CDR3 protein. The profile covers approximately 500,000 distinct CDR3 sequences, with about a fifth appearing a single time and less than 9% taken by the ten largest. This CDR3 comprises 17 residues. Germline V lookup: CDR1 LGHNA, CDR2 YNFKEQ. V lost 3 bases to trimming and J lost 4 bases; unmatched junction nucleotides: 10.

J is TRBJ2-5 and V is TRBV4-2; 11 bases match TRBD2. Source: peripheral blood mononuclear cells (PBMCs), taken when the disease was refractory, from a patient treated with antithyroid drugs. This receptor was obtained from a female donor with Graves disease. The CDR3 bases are TGTGCCAGCAGCCAGAGGCCGATAGCGGGGGGGACAGAGACCCAGTACTTC. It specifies CASSQRPIAGGTETQYF.